These 32 T cell receptor beta chains came from one sample sequenced in a study of OX40 agonist ivuxolimab in advanced cancers. Profiling relied on immunoSEQ multiplex PCR, and the TCRdb table lists in-frame clones only, not all of them. The sample consists of tens of thousands of clones, about 90% of them appearing once. Specimen: CD4+ or CD8+ T cells sorted from blood, collected in a trial of the OX40 agonist ivuxolimab. These receptors came from an adult with an advanced solid tumor such as melanoma, head and neck, liver or kidney cancer.

This clone occurred once. The V call is TRBV4-1, the J call TRBJ1-1, with a tentative D call TRBD1 (5 bases). Germline CDR1 MGHRA, CDR2 YSYEKL. The CDR3 sequence is 15 residues long. The ends were cut back, 1 base at V and 1 base at J, with 10 bases in the middle. Written as DNA, the CDR3 is TGCGCCAGCAGCCAAGGAAACGGGGCGAACACTGAAGCTTTCTTT. This codes for CASSQGNGANTEAFF.

The genes are TRBV7-8 and TRBJ1-2, with D unclear. Trimming stripped 5 bases from V and 9 bases from J, with 22 bases between. This CDR3 region has 15 residues. Germline values: CDR1 SGHVS, CDR2 FQNEAQ. CDR3 DNA sequence: TGTGCCAGCAGCGTTTACCGGAGCCGATATTTAAGCTACACCTTC. It yields the protein CASSVYRSRYLSYTF.

The chain joins TRBV11-2 to TRBJ1-4, with 8 bases fitting TRBD1. The CDR3 extends over 14 amino acids. Losses at the gene ends were 1 base for V and 8 bases for J; bases not matched to a gene: 3. CDR1 is SGHAT and CDR2 is FQNNGV in the germline V gene. The CDR3 protein is CASSLAGGGEKLFF. For the CDR3, the DNA is TGTGCCAGCAGCTTAGCAGGGGGCGGCGAAAAACTGTTTTTT. The whole variable domain, filled in from reference TRBV11-2 and TRBJ1-4, reads EAGVAQSPRYKIIEKRQSVAFWCNPISGHATLYWYQQILGQGPKLLIQFQNNGVVDDSQLPKDRFSAERLKGVDSTLKIQPAKLEDSAVYLCASSLAGGGEKLFFGSGTQLSVL.

This clone has only one observation. The V call is TRBV18, the J call TRBJ1-2; possibly TRBD1 for D (5 bases). The length of the CDR3 is 14 residues. Trimming took off 5 bases at V and 0 bases at J, with 10 bases between the two ends. CDR1 is KGHSH, CDR2 LQKENI, per germline. In DNA form, the CDR3 reads TGTGCCAGCTCAACAGGAACAGCTAACTATGGCTACACCTTC. This sequence encodes CASSTGTANYGYTF.

In nucleotides, the CDR3 is TGTGCCAGCATCATCACCATGACTAGCAGGGAGACCCAGTACTTC. Protein product: CASIITMTSRETQYF. The genes are TRBV5-5 and TRBJ2-5; TRBD2 matches at 7 bases. The J segment lost 5 bases and the V segment lost 6 bases, leaving 13 bases of the junction unmatched. The CDR3 runs to 15 residues. CDR1 and CDR2 from the germline V gene are SGHKS and YYEKEE (reference sequence).

V is TRBV7-9 and J is TRBJ1-1, with D uncertain. Deletions cut 5 bases from V and 0 bases from J, with 16 bases between. The CDR3 spans 16 residues. Germline V lookup: CDR1 SEHNR, CDR2 FQNEAQ (reference sequence). The CDR3 sequence is CASSPSPQRMNTEAFF. The DNA for the CDR3 is TGTGCCAGCAGCCCCTCCCCTCAGAGAATGAACACTGAAGCTTTCTTT.

The genes are TRBV7-9 and TRBJ2-2, with TRBD2 as a possible D gene (7 bases). Germline values: CDR1 SEHNR, CDR2 FQNEAQ (reference sequence). With 7 bases removed from V and 1 base from J, the gap between germline ends came to 19 bases. This CDR3 contains 17 residues. In nucleotides, the CDR3 is TGTGCCAGCACCCCTCAGGCGGGGGCCGGGAACACCGGGGAGCTGTTTTTT. It encodes CASTPQAGAGNTGELFF.

The chain links TRBV6-6 to TRBJ1-3, with D possibly being TRBD1 (6 bases). The length of the CDR3 is 13 residues. Germline-derived CDR1 and CDR2 are MNHNY and SVGAGI (reference sequence). V was trimmed by 6 bases and J by 4 bases, leaving 10 bases between them. Written as DNA, the CDR3 is TGTGCCAGCAGGGGGGGCGGAGGAAACACCATATATTTT. The encoded protein is CASRGGGGNTIYF.

The chain combines TRBV7-2 with TRBJ1-2, with TRBD1 as a possible D gene (5 bases). Trimming pared 1 base from V and 2 bases from J, leaving 14 bases between. CDR3 size: 16 residues. Germline CDR1 reads SGHTA; CDR2 reads FQGNSA. CDR3 nucleotide sequence: TGTGCCAGCAGCTTAGTTGGGCAGGGTTTAAACTATGGCTACACCTTC. Protein sequence: CASSLVGQGLNYGYTF. The variable domain in full, with the rest retrieved from reference TRBV7-2 and TRBJ1-2, is GAGVSQSPSNKVTEKGKDVELRCDPISGHTALYWYRQSLGQGLEFLIYFQGNSAPDKSGLPSDRFSAERTGGSVSTLTIQRTQQEDSAVYLCASSLVGQGLNYGYTFGSGTRLTVV.

The CDR3 sequence is CASAMESGNTIYF. The CDR3 nucleotides read TGTGCCAGCGCAATGGAATCTGGAAACACCATATATTTT. The chain joins TRBV7-2 to TRBJ1-3, with unresolved D. The CDR3 extends over 13 amino acids. V lost 8 bases and J lost 1, with 9 bases in between. Germline loops: CDR1 SGHTA, CDR2 FQGNSA. Looking up the rest from reference TRBV7-2 and TRBJ1-3 gives the full variable domain: GAGVSQSPSNKVTEKGKDVELRCDPISGHTALYWYRQSLGQGLEFLIYFQGNSAPDKSGLPSDRFSAERTGGSVSTLTIQRTQQEDSAVYLCASAMESGNTIYFGEGSWLTVV.

This clone was picked up a small number of times. The chain uses TRBV2 and TRBJ2-2; TRBD1 might be the D (5 bases). The V and J ends lost 6 bases and 2 bases respectively, with 10 bases between them. From germline, CDR1 is SNHLY and CDR2 FYNNEI. CDR3 size: 14 residues. CDR3 coding DNA: TGTGCCAGCAGGGTGCAGGGTAACACCGGGGAGCTGTTTTTT. Translating it yields CASRVQGNTGELFF.

This chain links TRBV2 with TRBJ2-3, with TRBD1 matching 10 bases. Germline V gene lookup returns CDR1 SNHLY and CDR2 FYNNEI. The CDR3 contains 15 residues. The ends lost 6 bases at V and 4 bases at J; junction bases unmatched: 7. In nucleotides, the CDR3 is TGTGCCAGCAGGCGGACCGGGACAGGGGCAGATACGCAGTATTTT. Translating it yields CASRRTGTGADTQYF.

The chain has TRBV25-1 and TRBJ1-1; D possibly corresponds to TRBD1 (6 bases). V lost 4 bases and J lost 4, with 10 bases in between. The germline V gene encodes CDR1 MGHDK and CDR2 SYGVNS. The CDR3 loop spans 13 amino acids. In DNA form, the CDR3 reads TGTGCCAGCAGTGTAGGGGGAAGCACTGAAGCTTTCTTT. It is translated as CASSVGGSTEAFF. Variable domain in full (rest from reference TRBV25-1 and TRBJ1-1): EADIYQTPRYLVIGTGKKITLECSQTMGHDKMYWYQQDPGMELHLIHYSYGVNSTEKGDLSSESTVSRIRTEHFPLTLESARPSHTSQYLCASSVGGSTEAFFGQGTRLTVV.

The chain carries TRBV5-1 and TRBJ2-7; D may be TRBD2 (5 bases). CDR1 and CDR2 from the germline V gene are SGHRS and YFSETQ. The V end was cut by 0 bases, the J end by 0 bases, with 7 bases between. There are 14 residues in the CDR3. The CDR3 DNA follows: TGCGCCAGCAGCTTGGACGCGGGCTCCTACGAGCAGTACTTC. Translated, it gives CASSLDAGSYEQYF.

V is TRBV6-5 and J is TRBJ1-2; no definite D call. Trimming removed 0 bases from V and 4 bases from J, with 9 bases in between. The V gene's germline CDR1 is MNHEY and CDR2 SVGAGI. The CDR3 loop spans 14 amino acids. CDR3 DNA: TGTGCCAGCAGTTACTCTACCCTTGGCTATGGCTACACCTTC. Protein sequence: CASSYSTLGYGYTF.

The chain uses TRBV5-1 and TRBJ2-5, with 8 bases lining up with TRBD2. The CDR3 sequence is 16 residues long. Losses at the gene ends were 1 base for V and 6 bases for J; bases not matched to a gene: 11. Germline CDR1 is SGHRS and CDR2 is YFSETQ. The CDR3 loop is CASSLTDGASGQTQYF. Here the CDR3 DNA reads TGCGCCAGCAGCTTGACTGATGGGGCTAGCGGGCAGACCCAGTACTTC. Full variable domain (missing parts from reference TRBV5-1 and TRBJ2-5): KAGVTQTPRYLIKTRGQQVTLSCSPISGHRSVSWYQQTPGQGLQFLFEYFSETQRNKGNFPGRFSGRQFSNSRSEMNVSTLELGDSALYLCASSLTDGASGQTQYFGPGTRLLVL.

The gene calls are TRBV11-2 and TRBJ1-1; 7 bases align to TRBD1. The V gene end was trimmed by 5 bases and the J gene end by 1 base; junction bases not matched to a gene: 7. Germline CDR1 SGHAT, CDR2 FQNNGV. CDR3 length: 15 residues. The CDR3, as DNA: TGTGCCAGCAGCCAGAAGACAGGGAGGAACACTGAAGCTTTCTTT. Protein product: CASSQKTGRNTEAFF.

The chain uses TRBV6-6 and TRBJ2-3, with D possibly TRBD1 on 7 matching bases. Trimming took 7 bases from V and 4 from J, leaving 18 bases between them. This CDR3 has 15 amino acids. Germline V gives CDR1 MNHNY, CDR2 SVGAGI (reference sequence). The CDR3 is CASTPGGTEADTQYF. The DNA of the CDR3 is TGTGCCAGCACTCCCGGCGGGACAGAAGCAGATACGCAGTATTTT.

This chain links TRBV2 with TRBJ2-2; D is unresolved. V was shortened by 4 bases and J by 3 bases, with 3 bases between the two germline ends. There are 12 residues in the CDR3. CDR1 is SNHLY, CDR2 FYNNEI, per germline. DNA for the CDR3: TGTGCCAGCAGTGCAGACACCGGGGAGCTGTTTTTT. It yields the protein CASSADTGELFF.

Concerning this clone itself: The sample has other DNA sequences that encode this CDR3 too. This sequence joins TRBV9 and TRBJ1-1, with no clear D. CDR3 length: 14 residues. Germline lookup yields CDR1 SGDLS and CDR2 YYNGEE. Trimming took 4 bases from V and 1 from J, leaving 11 bases between them. The CDR3 reads CASSPRGGNTEAFF. The CDR3, as DNA: TGTGCCAGCAGCCCCCGCGGTGGGAACACTGAAGCTTTCTTT.

The chain has TRBV30 and TRBJ2-2; 12 bases agree with TRBD2. V trimming: 2 bases; J trimming: 3 bases; junction bases outside the gene matches: 4. The CDR3 has 16 residues. In germline, CDR1 is GTSNPN, CDR2 SVGIG (reference sequence). CDR3 in DNA: TGTGCCTGGAGTCCTCTAGCGGGGGGGTACACCGGGGAGCTGTTTTTT. It codes for CAWSPLAGGYTGELFF.

The V call is TRBV28, the J call TRBJ1-1, with a possible D match to TRBD1 (5 bases). The CDR3 runs 16 residues. Germline CDR1 and CDR2: MDHEN and SYDVKM. V lost 6 bases and J 4 bases, leaving 21 bases between the germline ends. The CDR3 DNA is TGTGCCAGCAGGGACGACCTGGGGGACGGGAGCACTGAAGCTTTCTTT. Translated: CASRDDLGDGSTEAFF.

CDR3 DNA: TGTGCCAGCAGCAAGGACAGTTATAGCAATCAGCCCCAGCATTTT. Protein sequence: CASSKDSYSNQPQHF. The chain employs TRBV7-9 and TRBJ1-5, with a weak D call TRBD1 (6 bases). This CDR3 has 15 residues. Trimming stripped 5 bases from V and 0 bases from J, with 11 bases between. The germline gives CDR1 SEHNR, CDR2 FQNEAQ (reference sequence).

This chain joins TRBV10-2 and TRBJ1-1; D unclear. CDR1 is WSHSY, CDR2 SAAADI, per germline. The CDR3 contains 11 residues. V was pared by 10 bases and J by 4 bases, with 10 bases between. CDR3 nucleotide sequence: TGCGCCACTACGGTTGGCACTGAAGCTTTCTTT. This gives the protein CATTVGTEAFF.

The chain recombines TRBV18 with TRBJ1-3; D is ambiguous. The CDR3 spans 15 residues. Germline values: CDR1 KGHSH, CDR2 LQKENI. Trimming removed 3 bases from V and 2 bases from J, with 11 bases in between. The CDR3 protein is CASSPMEGPGNTIYF. DNA for the CDR3: TGTGCCAGCTCACCTATGGAAGGGCCTGGAAACACCATATATTTT. Supplemented by reference TRBV18 and TRBJ1-3, the full variable domain reads NAGVMQNPRHLVRRRGQEARLRCSPMKGHSHVYWYRQLPEEGLKFMVYLQKENIIDESGMPKERFSAEFPKEGPSILRIQQVVRGDSAAYFCASSPMEGPGNTIYFGEGSWLTVV.

The rearrangement links TRBV6-1 to TRBJ1-4; possibly TRBD1 for D (6 bases). The CDR3 is made up of 15 amino acids. CDR1 and CDR2 (germline): MNHNS, SASEGT. The V and J ends lost 7 bases and 7 bases respectively, with 19 bases between them. The CDR3 loop is CASTPGGAGSEKLFF. The CDR3 nucleotides read TGTGCCAGCACCCCCGGGGGCGCGGGTAGTGAAAAACTGTTTTTT.

This clone was picked up a small number of times. This chain connects TRBV30 to TRBJ2-7, with 8 nucleotides matching TRBD1. This CDR3 is 14 amino acids long. With 3 bases clipped from V and 3 bases from J, the junction kept 7 bases outside the gene matches. CDR1 and CDR2 (germline): GTSNPN, SVGIG (reference sequence). In DNA form, the CDR3 reads TGTGCCTGGAGCGGACAGGGCTCCCTCTACGAGCAGTACTTC. It translates to CAWSGQGSLYEQYF.

The chain uses TRBV6-5 and TRBJ1-2; possibly TRBD1 for D (6 bases). Germline assignment: CDR1 MNHEY and CDR2 SVGAGI. This CDR3 region has 15 residues. V was shortened by 0 bases and J by 7 bases, with 15 bases between the two germline ends. CDR3 sequence reads: CASSYSSGAGFGYTF. In DNA form, the CDR3 reads TGTGCCAGCAGTTACTCGTCAGGGGCTGGGTTTGGCTACACCTTC.

The CDR3 loop reads CASTETGDSYTF. The DNA for the CDR3 is TGCGCCAGCACCGAGACCGGGGACAGCTACACCTTC. This chain links TRBV5-1 with TRBJ1-2; D perhaps matches TRBD1 (6 bases). This CDR3 has 12 amino acids. Germline lookup yields CDR1 SGHRS and CDR2 YFSETQ. V shed 6 bases and J shed 9 bases, with 15 bases lying between them.

The chain links TRBV5-1 to TRBJ1-1; 8 nucleotides match TRBD1. The CDR3 sequence is 14 residues long. Looked up from germline, CDR1 is SGHRS and CDR2 is YFSETQ. The V and J ends lost 4 bases and 5 bases, in that order; junction bases with no gene match: 7. The CDR3 loop is CASSTGQGGTEAFF. CDR3 DNA sequence: TGCGCCAGCAGCACCGGACAGGGAGGGACTGAAGCTTTCTTT.

This sequence joins TRBV6-5 and TRBJ2-7; D is unclear. This CDR3 is 13 amino acids long. The V gene's germline CDR1 is MNHEY and CDR2 SVGAGI. Trimming removed 2 bases at V and 8 bases at J, with 13 bases between. The CDR3 here is CASSYGQSTKQYF. The CDR3 region has the DNA TGTGCCAGCAGTTACGGTCAGAGTACGAAGCAGTACTTC.

The chain combines TRBV5-1 with TRBJ2-1; the match to TRBD2 covers 11 bases. Trimming cost V 4 bases and J 4 bases; bases outside gene matches: 7. Germline V gene sequence: CDR1 SGHRS, CDR2 YFSETQ. The length of the CDR3 is 16 residues. CDR3 nucleotides: TGCGCCAGCAGCCCTACTAGCGGGGGATTTTACAATGAGCAGTTCTTC. The encoded protein is CASSPTSGGFYNEQFF. The full variable domain, its missing parts supplied by reference TRBV5-1 and TRBJ2-1, is KAGVTQTPRYLIKTRGQQVTLSCSPISGHRSVSWYQQTPGQGLQFLFEYFSETQRNKGNFPGRFSGRQFSNSRSEMNVSTLELGDSALYLCASSPTSGGFYNEQFFGPGTRLTVL.